The T cell receptor (beta chain) described here comes from a study of blood T cell repertoires in COVID-19. Whole-study context: Some COVID-19 samples were acute and others convalescent; all came from the United States, Italy and Spain.

Per the study methods: It was from reference gene primer amplification that nucleated cell counts were estimated. Clones were sequenced by immunoSEQ multiplex PCR, and TCRdb holds only the in-frame ones, with some missing. That table is the source of V, J and clone size, and D and trimming were worked out from the DNA. The sample lists roughly 290,000 clones, just under 85% seen once, with over 3.5% in the top ten. V lost 0 bases, J lost 5 bases, and 5 bases stayed unmatched. The CDR3 consists of 15 residues. CDR1 SGHAT and CDR2 FQNNGV come from the germline V gene. This clone is a singleton in its sample.

The sequence came from a woman between 50 and 59 years old with active or convalescent COVID-19. V and J are TRBV11-2 and TRBJ2-7; 9 nucleotides align to TRBD2. The source material was peripheral blood. The CDR3 DNA is TGTGCCAGCAGCTTAGAAGGTAGCGGGAGTAACGAGCAGTACTTC. Protein sequence: CASSLEGSGSNEQYF.